These T cell receptor beta chains were read from a single sample in a study of T cell repertoires in cytomegalovirus infection. No antigen is known for these receptors. MiXCR, run by TCRdb on the reads, gives a single entry per CDR3 protein. The sample includes fewer than 85,000 distinct CDR3 sequences, roughly 44% of them seen just once. Specimen: CD8+ T cells from cultured PBMCs, collected from culture after CMV antigen stimulation. These receptors all stem from a human donor in good health (CMV status not recorded). Some clones in this sample may be carry-over from other donors' samples. Both conserved end residues are part of each CDR3.

J gene: TRBJ2-2; V gene: TRBV4-1; CDR3 protein: CASSHNRAGGELFF
J gene: TRBJ2-1; V gene: TRBV20-1; CDR3 protein: CSARDQSGALNEQFF
J gene: TRBJ2-3; V gene: TRBV6-2/TRBV6-3; CDR3 protein: CASSPTSGSADTQYF
J gene: TRBJ2-3; V gene: TRBV7-8; CDR3 protein: CASSRLRGALGTDTQYF
J gene: TRBJ2-6; V gene: TRBV2; CDR3 protein: CASSRDRVGAGANVLTF
J gene: TRBJ2-7; V gene: TRBV7-6; CDR3 protein: CASSLAQANEQYF
J gene: TRBJ2-3; V gene: TRBV4-1; CDR3 protein: CASSQVSSPRGTDTQYF
J gene: TRBJ1-3; V gene: TRBV27; CDR3 protein: CASSRDQGNTIYF
J gene: TRBJ2-5; V gene: TRBV20-1; CDR3 protein: CSARIRHHYQETQYF
J gene: TRBJ2-1; V gene: TRBV12-5; CDR3 protein: CASGSDEQFF
J gene: TRBJ2-2; V gene: TRBV7-3; CDR3 protein: CASSSPGGELFF
J gene: TRBJ2-5; V gene: TRBV20-1; CDR3 protein: CSARGLAGGEETQYF
J gene: TRBJ2-1; V gene: TRBV12-3/TRBV12-4; CDR3 protein: CASSLGELLYNEQFF
J gene: TRBJ2-1; V gene: TRBV7-6; CDR3 protein: CASSSTSGYNEQFF
J gene: TRBJ2-3; V gene: TRBV20-1; CDR3 protein: CSAFLPRTSGGTDTQYF
J gene: TRBJ1-1; V gene: TRBV5-1; CDR3 protein: CASSLTWGVDTEAFF
J gene: TRBJ1-5; V gene: TRBV7-8; CDR3 protein: CASSLGQGQPQHF
J gene: TRBJ2-2; V gene: TRBV3-1; CDR3 protein: CASSQEIAGGVTGELFF
J gene: TRBJ1-1; V gene: TRBV4-1; CDR3 protein: CASSPTLTGGWNTEAFF
J gene: TRBJ2-7; V gene: TRBV29-1; CDR3 protein: CSVRRTSGTYEQYF
J gene: TRBJ1-1; V gene: TRBV27; CDR3 protein: CASSLLGSEAFF
J gene: TRBJ1-5; V gene: TRBV27; CDR3 protein: CASSFGGGAGNQPQHF
J gene: TRBJ2-3; V gene: TRBV7-2; CDR3 protein: CASSLALADTQYF
J gene: TRBJ2-3; V gene: TRBV27; CDR3 protein: CASSPLDSGSGADTQYF
J gene: TRBJ1-5; V gene: TRBV7-6; CDR3 protein: CASSLSLNQPQHF
J gene: TRBJ2-5; V gene: TRBV6-5; CDR3 protein: CASSYSSGATQYF
J gene: TRBJ2-7; V gene: TRBV28; CDR3 protein: CASSLEHPSYEQSF
J gene: TRBJ2-1; V gene: TRBV25-1; CDR3 protein: CASKTSGEPEQFF
J gene: TRBJ2-1; V gene: TRBV29-1; CDR3 protein: CSVGGSSSYNEQFF
J gene: TRBJ2-3; V gene: TRBV28; CDR3 protein: CASSFTDTQYF
J gene: TRBJ2-7; V gene: TRBV6-2/TRBV6-3; CDR3 protein: CASSEKEGSLSYEQYF
J gene: TRBJ2-7; V gene: TRBV27; CDR3 protein: CASSQVIGLAYEQYF
J gene: TRBJ1-1; V gene: TRBV19; CDR3 protein: CASIEGRTEAFF
J gene: TRBJ1-1; V gene: TRBV12-3/TRBV12-4; CDR3 protein: CASEDGMMNTEAFF
J gene: TRBJ1-5; V gene: TRBV7-8; CDR3 protein: CASSLGGVQASQPQHF
J gene: TRBJ1-2; V gene: TRBV7-9; CDR3 protein: CASSLGSSNYGYTF
J gene: TRBJ2-7; V gene: TRBV10-3; CDR3 protein: CAIGGNEQYF
J gene: TRBJ2-1; V gene: TRBV7-8; CDR3 protein: CAGQGGIGHVDEQFF
J gene: TRBJ2-2; V gene: TRBV7-2; CDR3 protein: CASSLRASGTNTGELFF
J gene: TRBJ1-5; V gene: TRBV19; CDR3 protein: CASSPGTGTKPQHF
J gene: TRBJ1-6; V gene: TRBV7-8; CDR3 protein: CASSLAAVPGNSPLHF
J gene: TRBJ1-5; V gene: TRBV7-2; CDR3 protein: CVSSLAGGANQPQHF
J gene: TRBJ2-1; V gene: TRBV7-9; CDR3 protein: CASSLGGDEQFF
J gene: TRBJ2-7; V gene: TRBV12-3/TRBV12-4; CDR3 protein: CASSSRGRGYEQYF
J gene: TRBJ2-7; V gene: TRBV27; CDR3 protein: CATRAGGSYEQYF
J gene: TRBJ2-1; V gene: TRBV7-6; CDR3 protein: CASSLGQTLSYNEQFF
J gene: TRBJ2-7; V gene: TRBV28; CDR3 protein: CASRPGQGGYEQYF
J gene: TRBJ2-2; V gene: TRBV7-4; CDR3 protein: CASSLVGGNTGELFF
J gene: TRBJ1-1; V gene: TRBV18; CDR3 protein: CASSFPGEGHTEAFF